The T cell receptor (beta chain) described here comes from a study of T cell changes during pregnancy in multiple sclerosis. With 0 bases clipped from V and 5 bases from J, the junction kept 9 bases outside the gene matches. Germline V gives CDR1 LNHDA, CDR2 SQIVND (reference sequence). This CDR3 comprises 16 residues. Assay: immunoSEQ multiplex PCR; the TCRdb copy retains only in-frame clones and omits some. The sample holds 90,000 to 100,000 clones, under 95% seen once. The TCR comes from a female donor in good health, enrolled as a control in a pregnancy study. The input for sequencing was peripheral blood, taken after pregnancy. The chain combines TRBV19 with TRBJ2-7; 8 nucleotides match TRBD1. The CDR3 spells CASSIDLSGGPNEQYF. In nucleotides, the CDR3 is TGTGCCAGTAGTATAGATCTATCAGGGGGCCCCAACGAGCAGTACTTC.